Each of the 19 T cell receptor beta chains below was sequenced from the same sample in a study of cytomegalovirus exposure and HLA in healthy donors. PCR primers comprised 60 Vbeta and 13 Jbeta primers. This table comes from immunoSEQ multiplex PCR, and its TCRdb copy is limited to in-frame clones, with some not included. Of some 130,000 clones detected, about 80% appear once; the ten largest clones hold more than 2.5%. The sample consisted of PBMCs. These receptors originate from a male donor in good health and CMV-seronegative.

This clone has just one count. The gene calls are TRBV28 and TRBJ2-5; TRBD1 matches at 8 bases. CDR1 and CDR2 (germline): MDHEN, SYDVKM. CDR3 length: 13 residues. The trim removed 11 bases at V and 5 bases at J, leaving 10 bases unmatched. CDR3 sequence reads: CACSEGQEETQYF. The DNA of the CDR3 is TGTGCCTGTTCTGAGGGACAGGAGGAGACCCAGTACTTC.

DNA for the CDR3: TGCGCCAGCAGCTGGGACAGGGTAAGGGAGCAGTACTTC. Protein product: CASSWDRVREQYF. This rearrangement joins TRBV5-1 to TRBJ2-7, with TRBD1 matching over 9 bases. Trimming at V came to 3 bases and at J to 7 bases, leaving 5 bases not matched to a gene. The CDR3 is made up of 13 amino acids. The germline gives CDR1 SGHRS, CDR2 YFSETQ. Together with reference TRBV5-1 and TRBJ2-7, the CDR3 gives the full variable domain: KAGVTQTPRYLIKTRGQQVTLSCSPISGHRSVSWYQQTPGQGLQFLFEYFSETQRNKGNFPGRFSGRQFSNSRSEMNVSTLELGDSALYLCASSWDRVREQYFGPGTRLTVT.

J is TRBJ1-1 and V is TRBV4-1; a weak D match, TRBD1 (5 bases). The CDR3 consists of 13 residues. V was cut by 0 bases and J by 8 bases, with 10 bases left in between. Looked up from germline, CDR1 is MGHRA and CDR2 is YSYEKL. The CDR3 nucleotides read TGCGCCAGCAGCCAAGATGGGTGGGGCGAAGCTTTCTTT. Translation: CASSQDGWGEAFF.

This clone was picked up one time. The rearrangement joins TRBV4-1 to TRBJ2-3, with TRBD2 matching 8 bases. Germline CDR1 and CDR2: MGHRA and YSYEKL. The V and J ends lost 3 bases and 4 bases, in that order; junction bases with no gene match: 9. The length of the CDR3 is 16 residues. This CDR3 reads CASSHPAGTSPDTQYF. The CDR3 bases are TGCGCCAGCAGCCATCCTGCCGGGACTAGTCCAGATACGCAGTATTTT.

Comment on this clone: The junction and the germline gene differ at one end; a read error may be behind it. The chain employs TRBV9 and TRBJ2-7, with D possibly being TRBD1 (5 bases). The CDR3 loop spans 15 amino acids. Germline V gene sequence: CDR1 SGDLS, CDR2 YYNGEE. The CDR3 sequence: CASSVDQGNSYGQYF. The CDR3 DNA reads TGTGCCAGCAGCGTTGATCAGGGAAACTCCTACGGGCAGTACTTC.

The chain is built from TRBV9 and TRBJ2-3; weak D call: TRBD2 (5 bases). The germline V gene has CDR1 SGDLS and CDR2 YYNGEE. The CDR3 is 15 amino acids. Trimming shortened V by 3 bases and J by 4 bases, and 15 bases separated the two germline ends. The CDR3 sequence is CASSAREGLADTQYF. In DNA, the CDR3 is TGTGCCAGCAGCGCCCGGGAAGGGTTGGCAGATACGCAGTATTTT.

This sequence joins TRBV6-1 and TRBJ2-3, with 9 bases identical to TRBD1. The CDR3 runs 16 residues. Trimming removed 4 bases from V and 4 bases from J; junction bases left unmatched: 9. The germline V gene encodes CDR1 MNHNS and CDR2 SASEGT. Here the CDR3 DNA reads TGTGCCAGCAGTGGGGGACAGGGAGGCCCAGCAGATACGCAGTATTTT. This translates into CASSGGQGGPADTQYF.

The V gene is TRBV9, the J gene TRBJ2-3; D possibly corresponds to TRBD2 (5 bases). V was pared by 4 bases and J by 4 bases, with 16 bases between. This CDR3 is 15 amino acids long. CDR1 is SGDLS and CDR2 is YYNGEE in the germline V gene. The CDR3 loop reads CASSLRWSSADTQYF. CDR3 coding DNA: TGTGCCAGCAGCCTGAGGTGGAGTAGCGCAGATACGCAGTATTTT.

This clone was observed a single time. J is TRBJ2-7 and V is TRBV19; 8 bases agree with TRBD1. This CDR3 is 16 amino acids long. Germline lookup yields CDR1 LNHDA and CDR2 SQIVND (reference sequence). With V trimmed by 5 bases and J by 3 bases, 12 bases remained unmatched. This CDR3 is CASSFTWDRRLYEQYF. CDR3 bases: TGTGCCAGTAGTTTTACGTGGGACAGGAGACTCTACGAGCAGTACTTC.

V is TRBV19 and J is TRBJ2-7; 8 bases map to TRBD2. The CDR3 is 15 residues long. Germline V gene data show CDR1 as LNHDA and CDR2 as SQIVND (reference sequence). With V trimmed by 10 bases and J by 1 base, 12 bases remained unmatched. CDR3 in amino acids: CATRRDSGKSYEQYF. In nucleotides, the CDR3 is TGTGCCACCCGCCGGGATAGCGGGAAATCCTACGAGCAGTACTTC.

The DNA of the CDR3 is TGTGCCAGCAGCTTTTTACAGGGCTCGAGCTACACCTTC. This encodes CASSFLQGSSYTF. The rearrangement uses TRBV5-6 and TRBJ1-2; D might be TRBD1 (6 bases). CDR3 length: 13 amino acids. Trimming cost V 2 bases and J 9 bases, with 14 bases left between them. Germline V CDR1 and CDR2: SGHDT, YYEEEE.

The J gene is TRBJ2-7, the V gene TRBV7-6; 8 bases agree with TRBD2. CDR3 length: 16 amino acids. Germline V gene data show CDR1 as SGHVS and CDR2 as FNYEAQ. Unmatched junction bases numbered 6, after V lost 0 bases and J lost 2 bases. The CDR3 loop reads CASSLAGSGAAYEQYF. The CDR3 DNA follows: TGTGCCAGCAGCTTAGCTGGTAGCGGGGCTGCCTACGAGCAGTACTTC.

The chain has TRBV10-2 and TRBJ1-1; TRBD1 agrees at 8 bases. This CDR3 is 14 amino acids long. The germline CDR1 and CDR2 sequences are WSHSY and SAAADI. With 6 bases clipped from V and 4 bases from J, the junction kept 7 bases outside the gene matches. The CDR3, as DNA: TGCGCCAGCAGGGACAGGGTTCCGGGCACTGAAGCTTTCTTT. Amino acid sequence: CASRDRVPGTEAFF.

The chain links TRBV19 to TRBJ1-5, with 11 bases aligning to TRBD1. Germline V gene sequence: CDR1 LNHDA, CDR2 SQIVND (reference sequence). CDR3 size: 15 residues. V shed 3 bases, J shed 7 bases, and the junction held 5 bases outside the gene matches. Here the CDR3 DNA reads TGTGCCAGTAGTATGGACAGGGGGCCCCACCAGCCCCAGCATTTT. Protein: CASSMDRGPHQPQHF.

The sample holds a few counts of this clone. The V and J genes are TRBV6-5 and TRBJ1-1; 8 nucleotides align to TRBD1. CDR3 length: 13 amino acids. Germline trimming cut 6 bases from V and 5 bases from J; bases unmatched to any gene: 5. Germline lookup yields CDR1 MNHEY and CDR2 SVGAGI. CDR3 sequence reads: CASSWDRRTEAFF. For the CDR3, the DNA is TGTGCCAGCAGCTGGGACAGGAGGACTGAAGCTTTCTTT.

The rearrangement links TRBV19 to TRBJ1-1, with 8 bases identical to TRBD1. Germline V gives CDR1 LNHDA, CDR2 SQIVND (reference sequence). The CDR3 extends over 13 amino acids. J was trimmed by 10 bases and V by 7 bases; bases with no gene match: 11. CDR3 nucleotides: TGTGCCAGTACTAACCCCGGGACAGGTAGAGCTTTCTTT. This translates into CASTNPGTGRAFF.

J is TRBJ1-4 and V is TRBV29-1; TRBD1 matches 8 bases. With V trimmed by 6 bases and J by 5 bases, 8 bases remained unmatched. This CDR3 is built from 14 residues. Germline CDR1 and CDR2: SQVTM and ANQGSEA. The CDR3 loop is CSVLNRGRNEKLFF. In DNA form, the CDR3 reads TGCAGCGTCTTAAACAGGGGGAGGAATGAAAAACTGTTTTTT.

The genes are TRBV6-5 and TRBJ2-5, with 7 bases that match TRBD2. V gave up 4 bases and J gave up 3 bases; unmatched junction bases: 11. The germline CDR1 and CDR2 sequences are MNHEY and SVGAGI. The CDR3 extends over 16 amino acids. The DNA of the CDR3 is TGTGCCAGCAGTTTAAAAGAGCGGGGAAGGGAAGAGACCCAGTACTTC. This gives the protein CASSLKERGREETQYF.

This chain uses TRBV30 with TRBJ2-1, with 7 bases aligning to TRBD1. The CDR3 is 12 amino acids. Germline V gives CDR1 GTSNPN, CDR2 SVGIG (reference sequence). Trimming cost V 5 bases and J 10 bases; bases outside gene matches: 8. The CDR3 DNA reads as TGTGCCTGGGACACAGGGGAAGGGGAGCAGTTCTTC. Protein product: CAWDTGEGEQFF.